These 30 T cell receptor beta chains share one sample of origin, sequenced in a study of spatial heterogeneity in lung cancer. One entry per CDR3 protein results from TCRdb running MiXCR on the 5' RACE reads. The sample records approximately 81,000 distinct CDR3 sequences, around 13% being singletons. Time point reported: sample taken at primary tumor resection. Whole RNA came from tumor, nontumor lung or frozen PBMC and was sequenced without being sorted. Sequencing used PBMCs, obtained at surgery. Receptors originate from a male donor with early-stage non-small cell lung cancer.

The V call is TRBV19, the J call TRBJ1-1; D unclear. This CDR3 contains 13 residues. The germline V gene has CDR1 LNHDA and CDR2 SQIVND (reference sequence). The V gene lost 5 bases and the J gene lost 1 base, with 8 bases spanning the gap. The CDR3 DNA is TGTGCCAGTAGTGGACGCAGGAACACTGAAGCTTTCTTT. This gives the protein CASSGRRNTEAFF.

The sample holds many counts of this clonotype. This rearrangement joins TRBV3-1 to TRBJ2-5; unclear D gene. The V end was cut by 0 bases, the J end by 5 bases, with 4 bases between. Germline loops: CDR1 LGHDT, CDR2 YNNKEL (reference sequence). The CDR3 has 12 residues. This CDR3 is CASSQEGETQYF. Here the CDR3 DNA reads TGTGCCAGCAGCCAAGAAGGGGAGACCCAGTACTTC.

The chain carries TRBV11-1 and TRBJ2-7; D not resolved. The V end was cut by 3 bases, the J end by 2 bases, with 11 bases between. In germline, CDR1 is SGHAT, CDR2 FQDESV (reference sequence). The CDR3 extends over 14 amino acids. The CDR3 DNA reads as TGTGCCAGCAGCTTCCCCTTGAGACCCTACGAGCAGTACTTC. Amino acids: CASSFPLRPYEQYF. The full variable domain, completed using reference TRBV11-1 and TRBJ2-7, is EAEVAQSPRYKITEKSQAVAFWCDPISGHATLYWYRQILGQGPELLVQFQDESVVDDSQLPKDRFSAERLKGVDSTLKIQPAELGDSAMYLCASSFPLRPYEQYFGPGTRLTVT.

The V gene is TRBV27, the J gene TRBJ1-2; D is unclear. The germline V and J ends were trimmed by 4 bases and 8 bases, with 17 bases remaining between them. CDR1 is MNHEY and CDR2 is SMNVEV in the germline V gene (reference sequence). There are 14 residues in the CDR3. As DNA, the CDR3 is TGTGCCAGCAGTTCTTCAGTTTCGGTTGAAGGCTACACCTTC. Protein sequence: CASSSSVSVEGYTF.

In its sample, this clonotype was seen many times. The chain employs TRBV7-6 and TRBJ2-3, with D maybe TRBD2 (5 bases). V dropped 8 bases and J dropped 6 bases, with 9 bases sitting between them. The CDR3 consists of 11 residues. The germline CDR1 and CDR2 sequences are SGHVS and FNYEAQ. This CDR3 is CASGTGDTQYF. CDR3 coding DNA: TGTGCCAGCGGCACGGGGGATACGCAGTATTTT. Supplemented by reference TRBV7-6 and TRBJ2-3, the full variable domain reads GAGVSQSPRYKVTKRGQDVALRCDPISGHVSLYWYRQALGQGPEFLTYFNYEAQQDKSGLPNDRFSAERPEGSISTLTIQRTEQRDSAMYRCASGTGDTQYFGPGTRLTVL.

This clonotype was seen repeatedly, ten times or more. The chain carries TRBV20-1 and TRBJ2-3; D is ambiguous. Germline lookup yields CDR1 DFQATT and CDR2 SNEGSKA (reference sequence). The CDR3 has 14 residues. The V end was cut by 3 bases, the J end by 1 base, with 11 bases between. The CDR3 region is CSASSAVGTDTQYF. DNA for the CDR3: TGCAGTGCTAGTTCGGCGGTGGGCACAGATACGCAGTATTTT.

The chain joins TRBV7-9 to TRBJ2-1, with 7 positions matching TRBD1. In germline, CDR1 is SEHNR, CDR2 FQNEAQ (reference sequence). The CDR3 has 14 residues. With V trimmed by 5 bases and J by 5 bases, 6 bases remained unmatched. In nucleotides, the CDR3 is TGTGCCAGCAGCGCCCGACAGGGCCACAATGAGCAGTTCTTC. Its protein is CASSARQGHNEQFF.

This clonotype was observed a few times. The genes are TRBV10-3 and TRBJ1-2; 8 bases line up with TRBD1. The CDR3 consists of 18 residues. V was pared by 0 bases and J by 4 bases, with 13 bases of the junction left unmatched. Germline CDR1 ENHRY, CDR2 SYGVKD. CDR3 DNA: TGTGCCATCAGTGAGTCGGACCTCAACAGGGGGTTTCTCTATGGCTACACCTTC. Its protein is CAISESDLNRGFLYGYTF.

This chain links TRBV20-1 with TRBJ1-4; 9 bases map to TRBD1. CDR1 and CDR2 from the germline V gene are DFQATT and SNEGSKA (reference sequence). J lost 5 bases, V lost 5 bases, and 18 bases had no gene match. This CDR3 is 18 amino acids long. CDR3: CSASLETGGMGSNEKLFF. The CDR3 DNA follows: TGCAGTGCTTCCCTCGAGACAGGGGGAATGGGCTCGAATGAAAAACTGTTTTTT.

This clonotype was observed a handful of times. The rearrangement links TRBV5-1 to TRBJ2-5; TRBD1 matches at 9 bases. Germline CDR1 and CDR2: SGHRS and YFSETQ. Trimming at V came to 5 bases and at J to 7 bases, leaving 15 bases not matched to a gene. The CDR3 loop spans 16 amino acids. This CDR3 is CASSTPQDRGSVTQYF. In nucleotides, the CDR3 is TGCGCCAGCAGTACCCCCCAGGACAGGGGTTCGGTGACCCAGTACTTC.

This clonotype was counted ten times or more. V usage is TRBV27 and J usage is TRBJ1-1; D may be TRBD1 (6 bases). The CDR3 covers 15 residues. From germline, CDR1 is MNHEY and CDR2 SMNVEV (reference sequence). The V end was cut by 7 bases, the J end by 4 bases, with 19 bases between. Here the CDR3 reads CASTRLTGSGTEAFF. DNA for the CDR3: TGTGCCAGCACTCGATTAACAGGGTCGGGCACTGAAGCTTTCTTT.

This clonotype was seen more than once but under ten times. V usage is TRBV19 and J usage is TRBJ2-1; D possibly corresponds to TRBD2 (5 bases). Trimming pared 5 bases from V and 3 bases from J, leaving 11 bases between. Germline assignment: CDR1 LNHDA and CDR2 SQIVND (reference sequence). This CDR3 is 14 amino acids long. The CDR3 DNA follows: TGTGCCAGTAGTTCTCGGGAATTCTACAATGAGCAGTTCTTC. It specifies CASSSREFYNEQFF.

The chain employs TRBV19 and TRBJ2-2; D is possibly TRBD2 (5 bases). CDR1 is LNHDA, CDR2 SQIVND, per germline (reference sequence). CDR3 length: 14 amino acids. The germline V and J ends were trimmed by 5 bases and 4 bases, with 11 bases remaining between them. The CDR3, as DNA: TGTGCCAGTAGTCTCGGACTTTCCACCGGGGAGCTGTTTTTT. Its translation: CASSLGLSTGELFF.

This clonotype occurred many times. CDR3 sequence reads: CATSDRETQYF. The DNA for the CDR3 is TGTGCCACCAGTGATAGAGAGACCCAGTACTTC. The rearrangement uses TRBV24-1 and TRBJ2-5; D remains unclear. Germline loops: CDR1 KGHDR, CDR2 SFDVKD. This CDR3 comprises 11 residues. V lost 3 bases and J 4 bases, leaving 2 bases between the germline ends.

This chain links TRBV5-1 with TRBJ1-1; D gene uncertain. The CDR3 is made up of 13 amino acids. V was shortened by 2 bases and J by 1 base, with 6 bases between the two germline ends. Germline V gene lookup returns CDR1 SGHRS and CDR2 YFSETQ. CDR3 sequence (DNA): TGCGCCAGCAGCTTCAACAAGAACACTGAAGCTTTCTTT. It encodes CASSFNKNTEAFF.

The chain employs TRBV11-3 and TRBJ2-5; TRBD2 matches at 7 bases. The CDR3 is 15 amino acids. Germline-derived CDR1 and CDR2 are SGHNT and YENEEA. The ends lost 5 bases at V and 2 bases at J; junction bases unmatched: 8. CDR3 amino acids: CASSPAGTTQETQYF. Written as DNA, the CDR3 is TGTGCCAGCAGCCCAGCCGGGACTACACAAGAGACCCAGTACTTC.

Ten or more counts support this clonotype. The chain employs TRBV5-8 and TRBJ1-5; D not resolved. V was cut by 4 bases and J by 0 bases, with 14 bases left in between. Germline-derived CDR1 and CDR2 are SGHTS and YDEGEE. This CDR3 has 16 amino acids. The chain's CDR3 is CASSEDAVNSNQPQHF. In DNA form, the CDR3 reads TGTGCCAGCAGCGAAGATGCAGTAAATAGCAATCAGCCCCAGCATTTT. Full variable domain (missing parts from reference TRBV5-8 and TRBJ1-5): EAGVTQSPTHLIKTRGQQATLRCSPISGHTSVYWYQQALGLGLQFLLWYDEGEERNRGNFPPRFSGRQFPNYSSELNVNALELEDSALYLCASSEDAVNSNQPQHFGDGTRLSIL.

CDR3 DNA: TGTGCCAGCAGCTTGGATAGGTCTCGAGGCTACACCTTC. Its translation: CASSLDRSRGYTF. The chain employs TRBV5-5 and TRBJ1-2; D unresolved. In germline, CDR1 is SGHKS, CDR2 YYEKEE (reference sequence). The germline V and J ends were trimmed by 0 bases and 8 bases, with 11 bases remaining between them. This CDR3 has 13 amino acids.

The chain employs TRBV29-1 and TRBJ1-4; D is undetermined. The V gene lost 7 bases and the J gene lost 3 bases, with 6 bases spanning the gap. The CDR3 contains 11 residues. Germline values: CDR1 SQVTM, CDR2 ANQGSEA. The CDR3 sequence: CSGIANEKLFF. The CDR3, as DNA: TGCAGCGGGATCGCTAATGAAAAACTGTTTTTT.

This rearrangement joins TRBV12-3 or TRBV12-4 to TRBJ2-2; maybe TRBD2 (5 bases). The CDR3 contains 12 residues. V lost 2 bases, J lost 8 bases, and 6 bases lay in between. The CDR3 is CASSLSGGELFF. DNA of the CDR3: TGTGCCAGCAGTTTATCGGGGGGGGAGCTGTTTTTT.

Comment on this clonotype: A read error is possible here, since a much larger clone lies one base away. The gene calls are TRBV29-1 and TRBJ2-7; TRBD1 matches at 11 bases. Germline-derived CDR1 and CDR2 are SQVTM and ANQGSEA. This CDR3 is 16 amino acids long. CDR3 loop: CSVEDPQGQGAYEKYF. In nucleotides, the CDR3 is TGCAGCGTTGAAGATCCCCAAGGACAGGGGGCATACGAGAAGTACTTC.

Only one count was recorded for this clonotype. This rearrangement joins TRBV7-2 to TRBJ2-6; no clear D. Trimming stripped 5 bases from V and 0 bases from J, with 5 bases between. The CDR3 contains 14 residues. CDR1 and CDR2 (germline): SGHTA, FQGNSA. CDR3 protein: CASSRVSGANVLTF. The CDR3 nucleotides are TGTGCCAGCAGCCGGGTCTCTGGGGCCAACGTCCTGACTTTC.

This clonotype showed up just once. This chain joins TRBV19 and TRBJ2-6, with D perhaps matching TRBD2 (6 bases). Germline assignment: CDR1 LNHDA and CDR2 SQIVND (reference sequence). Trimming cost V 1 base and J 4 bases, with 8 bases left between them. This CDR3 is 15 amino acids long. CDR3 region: CASSIAREGANVLTF. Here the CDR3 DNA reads TGTGCCAGTAGTATAGCCCGGGAGGGGGCCAACGTCCTGACTTTC.

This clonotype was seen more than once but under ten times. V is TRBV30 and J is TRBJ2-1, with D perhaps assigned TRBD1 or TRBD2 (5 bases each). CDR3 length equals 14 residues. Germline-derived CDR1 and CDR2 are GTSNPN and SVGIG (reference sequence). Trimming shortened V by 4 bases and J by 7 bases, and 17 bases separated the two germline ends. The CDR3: CAWTYRRQSNEQFF. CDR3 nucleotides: TGTGCCTGGACCTACAGGAGGCAGAGTAATGAGCAGTTCTTC.

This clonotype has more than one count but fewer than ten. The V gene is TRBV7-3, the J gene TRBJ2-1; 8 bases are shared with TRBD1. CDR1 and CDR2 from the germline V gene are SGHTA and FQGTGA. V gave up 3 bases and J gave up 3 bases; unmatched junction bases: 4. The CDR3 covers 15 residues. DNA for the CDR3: TGTGCCAGCAGCTTCCAGGGGGCGATCTACAATGAGCAGTTCTTC. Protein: CASSFQGAIYNEQFF. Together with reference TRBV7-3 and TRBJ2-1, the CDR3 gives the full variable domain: GAGVSQTPSNKVTEKGKYVELRCDPISGHTALYWYRQSLGQGPEFLIYFQGTGAADDSGLPNDRFFAVRPEGSVSTLKIQRTERGDSAVYLCASSFQGAIYNEQFFGPGTRLTVL.

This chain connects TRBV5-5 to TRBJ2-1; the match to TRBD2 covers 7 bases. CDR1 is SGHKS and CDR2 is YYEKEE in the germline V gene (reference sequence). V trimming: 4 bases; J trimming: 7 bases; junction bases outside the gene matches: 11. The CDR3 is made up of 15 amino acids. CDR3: CASSPFGAGENEQFF. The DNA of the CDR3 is TGTGCCAGCAGCCCCTTCGGGGCGGGGGAGAATGAGCAGTTCTTC.

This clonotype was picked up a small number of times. CDR3 DNA: TGCGCCAGCAGCCAGGACGGGGATAGCAATCAGCCCCAGCATTTT. It is translated as CASSQDGDSNQPQHF. V is TRBV5-1 and J is TRBJ1-5; D not certain. The CDR3 consists of 15 residues. The V end was cut by 4 bases, the J end by 0 bases, with 11 bases between. The germline V gene has CDR1 SGHRS and CDR2 YFSETQ.

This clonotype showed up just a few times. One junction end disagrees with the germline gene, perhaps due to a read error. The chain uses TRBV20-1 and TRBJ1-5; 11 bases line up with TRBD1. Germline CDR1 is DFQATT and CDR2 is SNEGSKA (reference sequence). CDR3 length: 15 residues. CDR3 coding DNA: TGCAGTGCTGGAGACCGGGACAGGGGGTGGCAGCCCCAGCATTTT. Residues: CSAGDRDRGWQPQHF.

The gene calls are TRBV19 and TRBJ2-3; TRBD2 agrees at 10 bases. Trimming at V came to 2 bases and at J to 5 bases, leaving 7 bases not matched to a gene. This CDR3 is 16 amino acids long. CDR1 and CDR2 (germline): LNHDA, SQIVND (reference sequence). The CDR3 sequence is CASSILAGDAQDTQYF. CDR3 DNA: TGTGCCAGTAGTATACTAGCGGGAGACGCACAAGATACGCAGTATTTT. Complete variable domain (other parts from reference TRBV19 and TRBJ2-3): DGGITQSPKYLFRKEGQNVTLSCEQNLNHDAMYWYRQDPGQGLRLIYYSQIVNDFQKGDIAEGYSVSREKKESFPLTVTSAQKNPTAFYLCASSILAGDAQDTQYFGPGTRLTVL.

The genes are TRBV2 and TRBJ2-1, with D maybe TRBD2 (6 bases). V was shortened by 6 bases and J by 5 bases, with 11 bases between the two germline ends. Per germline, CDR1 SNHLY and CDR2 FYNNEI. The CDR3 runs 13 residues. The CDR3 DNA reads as TGTGCCAGCAGGTGGAGGGGAGACAATGAGCAGTTCTTC. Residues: CASRWRGDNEQFF.